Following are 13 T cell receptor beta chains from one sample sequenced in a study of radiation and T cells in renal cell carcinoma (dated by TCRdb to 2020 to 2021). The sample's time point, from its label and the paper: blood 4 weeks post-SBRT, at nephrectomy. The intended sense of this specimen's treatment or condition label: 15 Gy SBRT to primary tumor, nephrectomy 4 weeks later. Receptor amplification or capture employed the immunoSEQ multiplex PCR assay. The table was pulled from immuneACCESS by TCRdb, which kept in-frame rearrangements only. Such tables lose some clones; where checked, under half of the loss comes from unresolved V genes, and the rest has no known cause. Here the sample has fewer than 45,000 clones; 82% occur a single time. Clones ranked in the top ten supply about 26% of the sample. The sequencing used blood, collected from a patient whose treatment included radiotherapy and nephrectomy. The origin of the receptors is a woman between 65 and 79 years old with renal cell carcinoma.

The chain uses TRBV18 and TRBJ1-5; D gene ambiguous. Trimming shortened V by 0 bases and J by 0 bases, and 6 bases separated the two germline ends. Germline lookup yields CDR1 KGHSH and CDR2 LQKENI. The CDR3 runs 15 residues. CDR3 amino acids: CASSPPEYSNQPQHF. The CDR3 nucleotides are TGTGCCAGCTCACCACCTGAATATAGCAATCAGCCCCAGCATTTT.

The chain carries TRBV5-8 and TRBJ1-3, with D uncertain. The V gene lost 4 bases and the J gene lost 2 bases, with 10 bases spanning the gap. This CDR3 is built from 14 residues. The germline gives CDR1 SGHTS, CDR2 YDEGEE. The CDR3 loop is CASSDYPTGNTIYF. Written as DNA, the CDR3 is TGTGCCAGCAGCGATTACCCAACTGGAAACACCATATATTTT. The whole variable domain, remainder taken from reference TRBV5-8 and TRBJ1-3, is EAGVTQSPTHLIKTRGQQATLRCSPISGHTSVYWYQQALGLGLQFLLWYDEGEERNRGNFPPRFSGRQFPNYSSELNVNALELEDSALYLCASSDYPTGNTIYFGEGSWLTVV.

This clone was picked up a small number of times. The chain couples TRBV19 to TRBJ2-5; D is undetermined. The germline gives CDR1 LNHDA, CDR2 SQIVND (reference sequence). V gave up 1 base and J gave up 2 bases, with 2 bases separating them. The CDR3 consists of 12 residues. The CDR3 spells CASSIAQETQYF. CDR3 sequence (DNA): TGTGCCAGTAGTATAGCGCAAGAGACCCAGTACTTC. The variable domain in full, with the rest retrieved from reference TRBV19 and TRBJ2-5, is DGGITQSPKYLFRKEGQNVTLSCEQNLNHDAMYWYRQDPGQGLRLIYYSQIVNDFQKGDIAEGYSVSREKKESFPLTVTSAQKNPTAFYLCASSIAQETQYFGPGTRLLVL.

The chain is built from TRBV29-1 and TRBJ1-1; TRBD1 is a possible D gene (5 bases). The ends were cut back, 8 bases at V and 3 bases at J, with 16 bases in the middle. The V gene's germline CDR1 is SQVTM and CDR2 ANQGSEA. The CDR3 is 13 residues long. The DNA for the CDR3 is TGCAGCTCTGCGAGTCAGGGCGACACTGAAGCTTTCTTT. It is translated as CSSASQGDTEAFF.

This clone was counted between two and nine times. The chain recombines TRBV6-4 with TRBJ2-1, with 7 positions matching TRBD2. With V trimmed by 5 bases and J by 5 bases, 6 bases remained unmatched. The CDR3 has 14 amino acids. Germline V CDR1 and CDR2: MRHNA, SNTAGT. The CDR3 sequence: CASSPGGANNEQFF. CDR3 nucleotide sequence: TGTGCCAGCAGTCCGGGAGGCGCTAACAATGAGCAGTTCTTC.

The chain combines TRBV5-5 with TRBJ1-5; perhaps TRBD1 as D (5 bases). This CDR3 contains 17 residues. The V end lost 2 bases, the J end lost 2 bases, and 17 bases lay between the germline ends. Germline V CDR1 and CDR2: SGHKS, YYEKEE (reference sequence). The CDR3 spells CASSLSGFTDGNQPQHF. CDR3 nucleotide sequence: TGTGCCAGCAGCTTATCAGGGTTTACGGACGGCAATCAGCCCCAGCATTTT.

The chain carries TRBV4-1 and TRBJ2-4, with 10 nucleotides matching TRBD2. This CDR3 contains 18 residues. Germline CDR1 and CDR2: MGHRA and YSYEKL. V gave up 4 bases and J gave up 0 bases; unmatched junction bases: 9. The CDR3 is CASSPGLARSLAKNIQYF. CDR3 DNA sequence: TGCGCCAGCAGCCCGGGACTAGCGCGATCGCTAGCCAAAAACATTCAGTACTTC.

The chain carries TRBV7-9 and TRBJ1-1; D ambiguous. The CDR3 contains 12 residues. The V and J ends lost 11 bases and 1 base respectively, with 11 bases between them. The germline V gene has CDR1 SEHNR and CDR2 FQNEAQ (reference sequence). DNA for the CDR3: TGTGCCCTGGTATCCAAGAACACTGAAGCTTTCTTT. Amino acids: CALVSKNTEAFF.

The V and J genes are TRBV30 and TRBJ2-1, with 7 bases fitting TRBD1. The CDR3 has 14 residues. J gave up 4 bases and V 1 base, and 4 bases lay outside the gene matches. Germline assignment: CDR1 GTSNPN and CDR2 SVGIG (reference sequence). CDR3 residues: CAWSDDRAYNEQFF. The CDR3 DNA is TGTGCCTGGAGTGATGACAGGGCGTACAATGAGCAGTTCTTC.

CDR3 in amino acids: CASSLLGPPDTQYF. In nucleotides, the CDR3 is TGTGCCAGCAGCTTGTTAGGTCCGCCAGATACGCAGTATTTT. This chain uses TRBV5-4 with TRBJ2-3; D remains ambiguous. Germline loops: CDR1 SGHNT, CDR2 YYREEE (reference sequence). This CDR3 is built from 14 residues. Trimming pared 1 base from V and 4 bases from J, leaving 10 bases between.

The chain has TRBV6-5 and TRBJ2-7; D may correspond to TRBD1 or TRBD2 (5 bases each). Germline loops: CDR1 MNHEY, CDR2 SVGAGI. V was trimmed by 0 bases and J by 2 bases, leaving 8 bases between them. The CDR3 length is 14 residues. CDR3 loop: CASSYSKGPYEQYF. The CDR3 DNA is TGTGCCAGCAGTTACTCGAAGGGACCCTACGAGCAGTACTTC.

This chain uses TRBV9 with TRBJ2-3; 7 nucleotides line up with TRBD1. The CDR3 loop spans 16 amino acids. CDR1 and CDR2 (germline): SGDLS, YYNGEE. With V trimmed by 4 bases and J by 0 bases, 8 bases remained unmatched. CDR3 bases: TGTGCCAGCAGCCTAAGGACAGGTACTAGCACAGATACGCAGTATTTT. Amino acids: CASSLRTGTSTDTQYF.

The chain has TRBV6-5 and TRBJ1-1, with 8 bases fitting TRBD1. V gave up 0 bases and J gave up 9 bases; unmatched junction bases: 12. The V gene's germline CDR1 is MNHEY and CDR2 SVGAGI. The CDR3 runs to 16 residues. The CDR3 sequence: CASSYSRQGLSRKAFF. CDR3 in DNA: TGTGCCAGCAGTTACTCAAGACAGGGGCTTAGTCGGAAAGCTTTCTTT.